This T cell receptor (beta chain) was recorded in a study of blood T cell repertoires in COVID-19. Sequencing used immunoSEQ multiplex PCR; TCRdb keeps in-frame clones, though not all of them. The sample lists tens of thousands of clones, 80% to 90% seen once, with 15% to 20% in the top ten. The CDR3 has 15 residues. Germline lookup yields CDR1 LNHDA and CDR2 SQIVND (reference sequence). Trimming took off 0 bases at V and 4 bases at J, with 12 bases between the two ends. Input material: peripheral blood. The receptor comes from a woman in her sixties with acute or convalescent COVID-19. The chain uses TRBV19 and TRBJ1-2; D might be TRBD1 (6 bases). The CDR3 DNA reads as TGTGCCAGTAGTATAGACACGGACAGTATCTATGGCTACACCTTC. This translates into CASSIDTDSIYGYTF.